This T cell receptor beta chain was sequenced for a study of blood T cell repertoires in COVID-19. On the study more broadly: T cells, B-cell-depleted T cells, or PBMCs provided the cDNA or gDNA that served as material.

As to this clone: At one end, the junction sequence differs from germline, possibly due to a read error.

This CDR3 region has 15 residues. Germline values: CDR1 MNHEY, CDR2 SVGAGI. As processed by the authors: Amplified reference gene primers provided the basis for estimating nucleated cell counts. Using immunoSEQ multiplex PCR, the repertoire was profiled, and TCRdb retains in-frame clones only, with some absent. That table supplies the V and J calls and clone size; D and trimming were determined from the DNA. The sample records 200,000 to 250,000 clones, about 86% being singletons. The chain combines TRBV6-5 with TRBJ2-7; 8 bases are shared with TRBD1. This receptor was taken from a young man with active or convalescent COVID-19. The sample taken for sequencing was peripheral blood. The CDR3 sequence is CVSSSGQVGSYEQYF. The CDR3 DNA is TGTGTCAGCAGTTCGGGACAGGTAGGATCCTACGAGCAGTACTTC.